The 19 T cell receptor beta chains below come from one sample, sequenced in a study of T cells in Graves' hyperthyroidism and ophthalmopathy. The source material, RNA transcripts, was used to amplify TCR beta CDR3 regions. TCR CDR3 regions were first amplified by RT-PCR with HTBI primers. TCRdb processed the multiplex PCR reads anew with MiXCR; each CDR3 protein has one entry. Among 300,000 to 350,000 distinct CDR3 sequences listed, 15% to 20% were seen once. Sequences were obtained from blood. These receptor sequences come from a woman between 40 and 50 years old with Graves' ophthalmopathy.

CDR3 in DNA: TGTGCCAGCAGCTTTAACCCGGGACAGGCGCAGCCCCAGCATTTT. It yields the protein CASSFNPGQAQPQHF. V is TRBV7-8 and J is TRBJ1-5; TRBD1 matches 8 bases. The CDR3 sequence is 15 residues long. V gave up 3 bases and J gave up 7 bases; unmatched junction bases: 8. Germline CDR1 SGHVS, CDR2 FQNEAQ.

The sample holds many counts of this clonotype. The chain combines TRBV6-1 with TRBJ2-7; TRBD1 is a possible D gene (7 bases). Germline CDR1 and CDR2: MNHNS and SASEGT. V was pared by 8 bases and J by 6 bases, with 20 bases between. The length of the CDR3 is 14 residues. CDR3 protein: CASAMDRTKSEQYF. Here the CDR3 DNA reads TGTGCCAGCGCCATGGACAGGACTAAGAGCGAGCAGTACTTC.

This clonotype came up a few times. The genes are TRBV11-2 and TRBJ1-2, with D maybe TRBD1 (6 bases). The CDR3 loop spans 14 amino acids. Trimming shortened V by 5 bases and J by 4 bases, and 14 bases separated the two germline ends. Per germline, CDR1 SGHAT and CDR2 FQNNGV. Here the CDR3 DNA reads TGTGCCAGCAGCGCACAGGGAGGGTCCTATGGCTACACCTTC. This sequence encodes CASSAQGGSYGYTF.

This chain uses TRBV7-2 with TRBJ1-2, with 11 bases matching TRBD1. This CDR3 is 13 amino acids long. Trimming removed 5 bases from V and 7 bases from J; junction bases left unmatched: 3. Germline CDR1 and CDR2: SGHTA and FQGNSA. The DNA of the CDR3 is TGTGCCAGCAGCCGGGGACAGGGGGTTGGCTACACCTTC. Translation: CASSRGQGVGYTF. The whole variable domain, remainder taken from reference TRBV7-2 and TRBJ1-2, is GAGVSQSPSNKVTEKGKDVELRCDPISGHTALYWYRQSLGQGLEFLIYFQGNSAPDKSGLPSDRFSAERTGGSVSTLTIQRTQQEDSAVYLCASSRGQGVGYTFGSGTRLTVV.

Ten or more counts support this clonotype. This chain links TRBV28 with TRBJ1-5, with D unresolved. Trimming shortened V by 3 bases and J by 9 bases, and 9 bases separated the two germline ends. The germline CDR1 and CDR2 sequences are MDHEN and SYDVKM. The CDR3 is 12 residues long. CDR3 sequence reads: CASSFGLLPQHF. The CDR3 region has the DNA TGTGCCAGCAGTTTCGGTCTCTTGCCCCAGCATTTT.

This clonotype was counted ten times or more. The chain combines TRBV6-1 with TRBJ1-5, with a tentative D call TRBD1 (5 bases). The germline V and J ends were trimmed by 10 bases and 7 bases, with 20 bases remaining between them. Germline CDR1 is MNHNS and CDR2 is SASEGT. The CDR3 consists of 14 residues. The CDR3 DNA follows: TGTGCCATCTCATGGGGGGACCCTGACCAGCCCCAGCATTTT. It codes for CAISWGDPDQPQHF.

This clonotype was observed many times. The chain employs TRBV7-9 and TRBJ1-1; no clear D gene. The germline CDR1 and CDR2 sequences are SEHNR and FQNEAQ (reference sequence). CDR3 size: 13 residues. The ends were cut back, 5 bases at V and 1 base at J, with 8 bases in the middle. The CDR3 loop reads CASSRQRNTEAFF. The DNA of the CDR3 is TGTGCCAGCAGCCGCCAAAGGAACACTGAAGCTTTCTTT.

J is TRBJ1-1 and V is TRBV18; TRBD1 is a possible D gene (5 bases). CDR1 and CDR2 from the germline V gene are KGHSH and LQKENI. The CDR3 covers 14 residues. Between the trimmed V and J ends, which lost 5 bases and 0 bases, there was a span of 10 bases. Here the CDR3 reads CASSVTDMNTEAFF. The DNA for the CDR3 is TGTGCCAGCTCAGTGACGGACATGAACACTGAAGCTTTCTTT.

V is TRBV2 and J is TRBJ2-5, with TRBD1 as a possible D gene (6 bases). Per germline, CDR1 SNHLY and CDR2 FYNNEI. CDR3 length equals 14 residues. V was clipped by 5 bases and J by 3 bases, with 13 bases between them. In DNA form, the CDR3 reads TGTGCCAGCAGTAACAGGGTTGAGGAAGAGACCCAGTACTTC. Its translation is CASSNRVEEETQYF.

This clonotype was recorded many times. The chain carries TRBV4-2 and TRBJ2-7; TRBD1 matches 8 bases. J lost 2 bases, V lost 2 bases, and 5 bases had no gene match. The CDR3 covers 15 residues. Germline V gives CDR1 LGHNA, CDR2 YNFKEQ. The CDR3 DNA is TGTGCCAGCAGCCAAACCGGACAGGGAGCCTACGAGCAGTACTTC. This translates into CASSQTGQGAYEQYF.

This clonotype has a handful of counts. This chain connects TRBV30 to TRBJ2-5; D is unresolved. Germline CDR1 reads GTSNPN; CDR2 reads SVGIG (reference sequence). V was clipped by 0 bases and J by 3 bases, with 17 bases between them. The CDR3 has 16 amino acids. The CDR3 nucleotides read TGTGCCTGGAGTGTACGGAGCCTCAAAATTAAAGAGACCCAGTACTTC. This sequence encodes CAWSVRSLKIKETQYF.

This clonotype was detected ten times or more. The rearrangement uses TRBV20-1 and TRBJ2-5; 8 bases line up with TRBD1. CDR3 length: 19 amino acids. The junction had 24 bases not matched to a gene; V was cut back by 5 bases and J by 4 bases. Looked up from germline, CDR1 is DFQATT and CDR2 is SNEGSKA (reference sequence). The CDR3 DNA sequence: TGCAGTGCTTCCCAATACCCCTTTTGGAGGACAGGGAGTGGAGAGACCCAGTACTTC. It codes for CSASQYPFWRTGSGETQYF.

This clonotype occurred many times. The chain is built from TRBV28 and TRBJ1-5; D ambiguous. V shed 5 bases and J shed 6 bases, with 23 bases lying between them. The CDR3 is 17 amino acids. The germline CDR1 and CDR2 sequences are MDHEN and SYDVKM. The chain's CDR3 is CASSPLLTSSVGQPQHF. For the CDR3, the DNA is TGTGCCAGCAGTCCGCTCCTTACGTCTTCGGTTGGTCAGCCCCAGCATTTT.

Ten or more counts support this clonotype. V gene TRBV28 combines with J gene TRBJ2-5, with TRBD2 matching over 8 bases. The CDR3 is 15 amino acids. Germline V gene data show CDR1 as MDHEN and CDR2 as SYDVKM. V shed 6 bases and J 5 bases; nucleotides not matched to a gene: 11. CDR3 in amino acids: CASSGGGGGEETQYF. Written as DNA, the CDR3 is TGTGCCAGCAGCGGGGGGGGCGGGGGCGAGGAGACCCAGTACTTC.

This clonotype was seen repeatedly, ten times or more. V gene TRBV28 combines with J gene TRBJ2-7; D gene unclear. The V gene lost 6 bases and the J gene lost 1 base, with 16 bases spanning the gap. The CDR3 runs to 15 residues. CDR1 and CDR2 from the germline V gene are MDHEN and SYDVKM. CDR3 loop: CASSPTGGPSYEQYF. As DNA, the CDR3 is TGTGCCAGCAGCCCTACCGGTGGGCCTTCCTACGAGCAGTACTTC.

This clonotype has at least ten counts. V usage is TRBV20-1 and J usage is TRBJ2-7, with 12 bases that match TRBD2. This CDR3 comprises 15 residues. With V trimmed by 5 bases and J by 4 bases, 9 bases remained unmatched. The germline V gene encodes CDR1 DFQATT and CDR2 SNEGSKA (reference sequence). The CDR3: CSAYSPSGRVYEQYF. Here the CDR3 DNA reads TGCAGTGCTTACAGTCCTAGCGGGAGGGTATACGAGCAGTACTTC.

This clonotype was counted ten times or more. The V and J genes are TRBV6-1 and TRBJ1-1; 8 nucleotides align to TRBD1. Trimming at V came to 3 bases and at J to 4 bases, leaving 7 bases not matched to a gene. The germline V gene has CDR1 MNHNS and CDR2 SASEGT. This CDR3 region has 15 residues. CDR3 DNA sequence: TGTGCCAGCAGTGACTGGACAGGGTTCGGCACTGAAGCTTTCTTT. It yields the protein CASSDWTGFGTEAFF.

The genes are TRBV30 and TRBJ2-2; D is uncertain. The germline gives CDR1 GTSNPN, CDR2 SVGIG (reference sequence). CDR3 length: 14 residues. V shed 4 bases and J shed 7 bases, with 16 bases lying between them. The CDR3 region is CAWTPTLVGGELFF. The DNA for the CDR3 is TGTGCCTGGACCCCCACCCTGGTTGGCGGGGAGCTGTTTTTT.

As to this clonotype: It may be a read error: a sequence one base away is much more abundant. The chain carries TRBV6-1 and TRBJ2-7; the D is unclear. The germline CDR1 and CDR2 sequences are MNHNS and SASEGT. V dropped 6 bases and J dropped 7 bases, with 13 bases sitting between them. The length of the CDR3 is 12 residues. DNA for the CDR3: TGTGCCAGCAGCCAAACTCTCTGGGAGCAGTACTTC. It translates to CASSQTLWEQYF.